This TCR beta chain was sequenced during a study of OX40 agonist ivuxolimab in advanced cancers. Background on the study: Patients took ivuxolimab, an agonistic anti-OX40 (CD134) antibody.

This clone was recorded once. Its antigen is undetermined. TCRdb keeps only in-frame clones here, not all; method: immunoSEQ multiplex PCR. The table shows some 21,000 clones, with 88% occurring only once. Whole-study results and caveats: Nonresponders, in some cases, also had low normalized T-cell clonal expansion. At 0.1 to 3.0 mg/kg and by week 6, clonal expansion occurred in CD4+ and CD8+ blood T cells.

This sequence was found in an adult with an advanced solid tumor such as melanoma, head and neck, liver or kidney cancer. Sample: CD4+ or CD8+ T cells sorted from blood, taken in a trial of the OX40 agonist ivuxolimab.

The CDR3 is CASSDPGGQGSNTEAFF. Written as DNA, the CDR3 is TGTGCCAGCAGCGACCCCGGGGGACAGGGGTCGAACACTGAAGCTTTCTTT. The rearrangement links TRBV7-9 to TRBJ1-1, with 10 bases matching TRBD1. Trimming took 5 bases from V and 1 from J; bases not matched to a gene: 10. Germline CDR1 and CDR2: SEHNR and FQNEAQ (reference sequence). This CDR3 is 17 amino acids long.